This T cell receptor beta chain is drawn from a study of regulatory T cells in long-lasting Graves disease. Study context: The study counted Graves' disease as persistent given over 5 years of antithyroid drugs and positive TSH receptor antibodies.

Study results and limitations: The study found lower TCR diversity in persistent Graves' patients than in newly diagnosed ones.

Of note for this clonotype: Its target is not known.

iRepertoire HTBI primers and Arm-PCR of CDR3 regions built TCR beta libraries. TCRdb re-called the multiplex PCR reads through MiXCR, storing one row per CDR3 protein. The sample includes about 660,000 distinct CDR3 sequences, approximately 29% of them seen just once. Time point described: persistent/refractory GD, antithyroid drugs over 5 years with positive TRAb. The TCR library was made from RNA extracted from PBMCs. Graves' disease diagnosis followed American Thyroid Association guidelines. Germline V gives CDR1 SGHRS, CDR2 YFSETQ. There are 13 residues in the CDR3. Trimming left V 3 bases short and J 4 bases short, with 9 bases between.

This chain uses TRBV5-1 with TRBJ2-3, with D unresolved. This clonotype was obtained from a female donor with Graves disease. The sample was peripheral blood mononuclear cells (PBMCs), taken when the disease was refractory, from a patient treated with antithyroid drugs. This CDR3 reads CASSSLVSDTQYF. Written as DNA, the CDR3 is TGCGCCAGCAGCTCTTTAGTGTCAGATACGCAGTATTTT.